The next 5 T cell receptor beta chains were all read from a single sample in a study of response to subunit inactivated influenza vaccine. TCRdb used MiXCR to reprocess the RT-PCR reads, holding one entry per CDR3 protein. The sample carries some 480,000 distinct CDR3 sequences, 9.5% to 12% recorded once. The sample in question was PBMCs from blood, obtained roughly 48 days after vaccination. The receptor source for this set is a middle-aged man who received an inactivated influenza vaccine.

The V call is TRBV9, the J call TRBJ1-3, with 9 bases matching TRBD1. V lost 0 bases to trimming and J lost 5 bases; unmatched junction nucleotides: 3. Germline V gene lookup returns CDR1 SGDLS and CDR2 YYNGEE. The CDR3 extends over 15 amino acids. Here the CDR3 DNA reads TGTGCCAGCAGCGTAGGGGGGACAGGGAGAAACACCATATATTTT. This encodes CASSVGGTGRNTIYF.

The rearrangement links TRBV4-2 to TRBJ2-7; 9 bases map to TRBD1. Germline CDR1 and CDR2: LGHNA and YNFKEQ. With 4 bases clipped from V and 1 base from J, the junction kept 11 bases outside the gene matches. CDR3 length: 17 residues. CDR3 residues: CASSPMGQGTHSYEQYF. The CDR3 DNA reads TGTGCCAGCAGCCCAATGGGACAGGGTACACATTCCTACGAGCAGTACTTC.

The genes are TRBV2 and TRBJ1-5; TRBD1 agrees at 7 bases. This CDR3 contains 14 residues. V lost 7 bases to trimming and J lost 4 bases; unmatched junction nucleotides: 7. From germline, CDR1 is SNHLY and CDR2 FYNNEI. The CDR3 protein is CASNRDSLNQPQHF. CDR3 DNA: TGTGCCAGCAACAGGGACAGCCTAAATCAGCCCCAGCATTTT.

This clonotype was detected many times. J is TRBJ2-3 and V is TRBV20-1; D remains ambiguous. The V end lost 5 bases, the J end lost 4 bases, and 19 bases lay between the germline ends. Germline V CDR1 and CDR2: DFQATT, SNEGSKA (reference sequence). The CDR3 has 15 amino acids. The CDR3 DNA reads TGCAGTGCTGGAGTGGCGCAAAGGGTCCCAGATACGCAGTATTTT. Amino acids: CSAGVAQRVPDTQYF.

This clonotype was seen ten or more times. The V and J genes are TRBV7-2 and TRBJ2-1, with 8 bases that match TRBD1. This CDR3 comprises 13 residues. V gave up 9 bases and J gave up 5 bases; unmatched junction bases: 6. CDR1 and CDR2 from the germline V gene are SGHTA and FQGNSA. The CDR3, as DNA: TGTGCCAGTAACAGGGGGGTTCACAATGAGCAGTTCTTC. Its protein is CASNRGVHNEQFF.